This is a list of T cell receptor beta chains from one sample in a study of a mutant IDH1 vaccine in newly diagnosed glioma. Measured with immunoSEQ multiplex PCR; TCRdb has only the in-frame clones, and not every one. Of 9,500 to 14,000 clones listed, over 75% were seen once; the top ten hold more than 4.5%. Antigens of these TCRs are unknown. The source material was PBMCs, sampled from a glioma patient whose treatment included an IDH1 peptide vaccine. These receptors all come from a woman aged 40-49 years with glioma. Some clones in this sample may be carry-over from other donors' samples. Each CDR3 is given with its conserved first and last residue. Each record gives: clone size, V gene, D gene, J gene, CDR3 DNA, CDR3 protein. D genes are given only for firm matches. Clone size is stated in some rows and not others, as once, few, many or a class when expanded.

>-|TRBV5-1|TRBD1|TRBJ2-1
TGCGCCAGCAGCTGGACCGGGACAGACAATGAGCAGTTCTTC
CASSWTGTDNEQFF
>-|TRBV7-9|-|TRBJ1-4
TGTGCCAGCAGCTTTGACAGCCTTAATGAAAAACTGTTTTTT
CASSFDSLNEKLFF
>-|TRBV6-6|TRBD1|TRBJ1-1
TGTGCCAGCAGTACCCAGGGGGAACTGAACACTGAAGCTTTCTTT
CASSTQGELNTEAFF
>-|TRBV5-4|-|TRBJ2-7
TGTGCCAGCTCCCCTAACGGACCCACCTACGAGCAGTACTTC
CASSPNGPTYEQYF
>-|TRBV30|TRBD1|TRBJ1-5
TGTGCCTGGAGCCCACAGGGGAATCAGCCCCAGCATTTT
CAWSPQGNQPQHF
>-|TRBV11-2|-|TRBJ1-2
TGTGCCAGCAGCGCGCCAGGGTCTAACTATGGCTACACCTTC
CASSAPGSNYGYTF
>-|TRBV2|-|TRBJ2-6
TGTGCCAGCAGTGAGAGTGGGGCCAACGTCCTGACTTTC
CASSESGANVLTF
>-|TRBV15|-|TRBJ1-3
TGTGCCACCAGCGGAACGTCAAGGGGGTCTGGAAACACCATATATTTT
CATSGTSRGSGNTIYF
>-|TRBV5-1|-|TRBJ1-3
TGCGCCAGCAGCTTGGCGTCTTCTGGAAACACCATATATTTT
CASSLASSGNTIYF
>-|TRBV5-4|TRBD1|TRBJ1-2
TGTGCCAGCAGCCCAAAAAGCAGGGGGGAGAACTATGGCTACACCTTC
CASSPKSRGENYGYTF
>-|TRBV18|TRBD1|TRBJ2-2
TGTGCCAGCTCACCACGCCAGGGGGCCGGGGAGCTGTTTTTT
CASSPRQGAGELFF
>-|TRBV30|-|TRBJ1-5
TGTGCCTGGAGTGGGGCACTCAATCAGCCCCAGCATTTT
CAWSGALNQPQHF
>-|TRBV5-1|TRBD2|TRBJ2-5
TGCGCCAGCAGCTGGACTAGAGGGGAGACCCAGTACTTC
CASSWTRGETQYF
>-|TRBV25-1|-|TRBJ1-1
TGTGCCAGCAGTGAACCCATCGCCGGGGCTGAAGCTTTCTTT
CASSEPIAGAEAFF
>-|TRBV18|-|TRBJ2-3
TGTGCCAGCTCTCTAGGGGGCACAGATACGCAGTATTTT
CASSLGGTDTQYF
>-|TRBV18|-|TRBJ1-5
TGTGCCAGCTCACCGAACAGGGTCCAGCCCCAGCATTTT
CASSPNRVQPQHF
>-|TRBV12-5|-|TRBJ1-4
TGTGCTAGTGGTTTGATCGGGGCTTTGGGGGAAAAACTGTTTTTT
CASGLIGALGEKLFF
>-|TRBV5-1|-|TRBJ1-4
TGCGCCAGCAGCCCGGGACTCCTTAATGAAAAACTGTTTTTT
CASSPGLLNEKLFF
>few|TRBV5-1|-|TRBJ2-5
TGCGCCAGCAGCTTGGCTAGGGGGCAAGAGACCCAGTACTTC
CASSLARGQETQYF
>-|TRBV7-2|-|TRBJ2-3
TGTGCCAGCAGATGGGGGGCACCCACAGATACGCAGTATTTT
CASRWGAPTDTQYF
>-|TRBV7-2|-|TRBJ2-7
TGTGCCAGCAGCTTAGGTGGGGCTGGGGCGGGCGAGCAGTACTTC
CASSLGGAGAGEQYF
>-|TRBV10-2|TRBD1|TRBJ1-1
TGCGCCAGCAGCCAGACAGGGATAGCTGAAGCTTTCTTT
CASSQTGIAEAFF
>-|TRBV9|TRBD2|TRBJ2-7
TGTGCCAGCAGCTCAGGGACTAGCGGGGGGCCTAACTCCGAGCAGTACTTC
CASSSGTSGGPNSEQYF
>-|TRBV7-9|-|TRBJ2-5
TGTGCCAGCAGCCCGACAGCCAACCAAGAGACCCAGTACTTC
CASSPTANQETQYF
>-|TRBV9|-|TRBJ2-1
TGTGCCAGCAGCGTAGTCGGTAGCGAGTACAATGAGCAGTTCTTC
CASSVVGSEYNEQFF
>few|TRBV20-1|-|TRBJ1-1
TGCAGTGCACAGTATGAAGCTTTCTTT
CSAQYEAFF
>-|TRBV29-1|-|TRBJ2-7
TGCAGCGTTGTGGGTTCGACGCAAACCTACGAGCAGTACTTC
CSVVGSTQTYEQYF
>once|TRBV6-1|-|TRBJ1-5
TGTGCCAGCCGACAGACCCTCAATCAGCCCCAGCATTTT
CASRQTLNQPQHF
>-|TRBV5-8|TRBD1|TRBJ2-3
TGTGCCAGCAGCCCGGGACAGGGGGCGCGGACAGATACGCAGTATTTT
CASSPGQGARTDTQYF